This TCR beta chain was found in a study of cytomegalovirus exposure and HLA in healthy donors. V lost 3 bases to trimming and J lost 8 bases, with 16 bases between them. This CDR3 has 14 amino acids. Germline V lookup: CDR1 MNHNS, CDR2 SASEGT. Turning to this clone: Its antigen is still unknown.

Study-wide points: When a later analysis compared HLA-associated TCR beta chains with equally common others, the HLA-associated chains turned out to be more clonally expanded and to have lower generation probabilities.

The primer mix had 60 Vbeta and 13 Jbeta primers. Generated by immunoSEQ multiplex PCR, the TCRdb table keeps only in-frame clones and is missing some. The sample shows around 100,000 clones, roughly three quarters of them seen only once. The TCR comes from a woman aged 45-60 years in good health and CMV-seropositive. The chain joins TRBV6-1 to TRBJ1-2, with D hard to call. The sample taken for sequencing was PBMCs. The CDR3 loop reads CASSDTQNPGGYTF. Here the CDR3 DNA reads TGTGCCAGCAGTGACACACAGAACCCAGGAGGCTACACCTTC.